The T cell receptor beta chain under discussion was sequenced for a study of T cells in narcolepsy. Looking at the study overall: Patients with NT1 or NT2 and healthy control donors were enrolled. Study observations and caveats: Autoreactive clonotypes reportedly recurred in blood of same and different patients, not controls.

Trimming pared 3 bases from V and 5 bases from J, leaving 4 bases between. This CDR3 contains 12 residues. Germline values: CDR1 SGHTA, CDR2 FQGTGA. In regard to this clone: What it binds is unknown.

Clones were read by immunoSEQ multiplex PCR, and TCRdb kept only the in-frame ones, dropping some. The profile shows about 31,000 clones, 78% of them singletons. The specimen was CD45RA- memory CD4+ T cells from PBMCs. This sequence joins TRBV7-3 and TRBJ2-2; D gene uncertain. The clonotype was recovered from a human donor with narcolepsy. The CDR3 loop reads CASSFPTGELFF. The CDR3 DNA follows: TGTGCCAGCAGCTTCCCAACCGGGGAGCTGTTTTTT.